The 22 T cell receptor beta chains in this list originate from one sample, sequenced in a study of blood T cell repertoires in COVID-19. Method: immunoSEQ multiplex PCR; TCRdb's copy keeps in-frame clones and lacks some. Among 150,000 to 200,000 clones listed, around 85% were seen once. The sequencing sample was made of peripheral blood. Every receptor here comes from a man aged 70-80 years with active or convalescent COVID-19.

The chain has TRBV6-2 or TRBV6-3 and TRBJ2-2; 12 nucleotides align to TRBD2. There are 17 residues in the CDR3. J gave up 9 bases and V 5 bases, and 13 bases lay outside the gene matches. Germline CDR1 is MNHEY and CDR2 is SVGEGT. The CDR3 loop reads CASSPNLGLAGPRELFF. The CDR3 coding sequence is TGTGCCAGCAGTCCCAACCTCGGACTAGCGGGGCCCCGGGAGCTGTTTTTT.

The chain joins TRBV5-4 to TRBJ2-3; 7 bases are a match to TRBD2. The CDR3 extends over 16 amino acids. V lost 1 base, J lost 3 bases, and 8 bases stayed unmatched. Germline V gene sequence: CDR1 SGHNT, CDR2 YYREEE (reference sequence). CDR3 coding DNA: TGTGCCAGCAGCTTGCAGGTAGCGGGCGGTACAGATACGCAGTATTTT. This encodes CASSLQVAGGTDTQYF.

The chain employs TRBV7-2 and TRBJ1-4; D uncertain. Trimming left V 1 base short and J 6 bases short, with 12 bases between. Germline values: CDR1 SGHTA, CDR2 FQGNSA. The CDR3 length is 15 residues. The CDR3 bases are TGTGCCAGCAGCTTAGGCCTGACTCCTTATGAAAAACTGTTTTTT. Residues: CASSLGLTPYEKLFF.

This chain joins TRBV7-2 and TRBJ1-4; no definite D call. Trimming took 1 base from V and 3 from J, leaving 9 bases between them. The germline V gene has CDR1 SGHTA and CDR2 FQGNSA. CDR3 size: 15 residues. The CDR3 DNA follows: TGTGCCAGCAGCTTAGGGGGAGCGGCTAATGAAAAACTGTTTTTT. This gives the protein CASSLGGAANEKLFF.

The chain has TRBV7-9 and TRBJ2-5, with D tentatively TRBD1 (7 bases). The CDR3 runs 15 residues. Trimming left V 1 base short and J 7 bases short, with 16 bases between. Germline CDR1 reads SEHNR; CDR2 reads FQNEAQ (reference sequence). CDR3 in amino acids: CASSLGTTGAWTQYF. CDR3 DNA sequence: TGTGCCAGCAGCTTAGGGACTACAGGGGCCTGGACCCAGTACTTC. Variable domain in full (rest from reference TRBV7-9 and TRBJ2-5): DTGVSQNPRHKITKRGQNVTFRCDPISEHNRLYWYRQTLGQGPEFLTYFQNEAQLEKSRLLSDRFSAERPKGSFSTLEIQRTEQGDSAMYLCASSLGTTGAWTQYFGPGTRLLVL.

The chain employs TRBV5-1 and TRBJ1-2; perhaps TRBD1 as D (5 bases). CDR1 and CDR2 from the germline V gene are SGHRS and YFSETQ. The V end lost 4 bases, the J end lost 4 bases, and 11 bases lay between the germline ends. The CDR3 runs to 13 residues. This CDR3 reads CASSRGQFYGYTF. CDR3 nucleotide sequence: TGCGCCAGCAGCAGGGGCCAATTCTATGGCTACACCTTC.

The genes are TRBV27 and TRBJ2-1; possible D gene TRBD1, 6 bases. The V gene's germline CDR1 is MNHEY and CDR2 SMNVEV (reference sequence). This CDR3 is built from 16 residues. Trimming cost V 5 bases and J 5 bases, with 19 bases left between them. CDR3 DNA: TGTGCCAGCAGTAGTAACCGGACAGTAAGGAACAATGAGCAGTTCTTC. Protein sequence: CASSSNRTVRNNEQFF.

The chain has TRBV5-1 and TRBJ2-5; 9 bases are a match to TRBD2. Germline lookup yields CDR1 SGHRS and CDR2 YFSETQ. The length of the CDR3 is 15 residues. Losses at the gene ends were 5 bases for V and 5 bases for J; bases not matched to a gene: 10. The CDR3 coding sequence is TGCGCCAGCAGGTCAAGTACTAGCGGGTTGGAGACCCAGTACTTC. This codes for CASRSSTSGLETQYF.

The genes are TRBV5-1 and TRBJ2-2; D is perhaps TRBD2 (6 bases). Germline V gives CDR1 SGHRS, CDR2 YFSETQ. Trimming removed 3 bases from V and 6 bases from J, with 12 bases in between. The CDR3 length is 14 residues. In DNA, the CDR3 is TGCGCCAGCAGCTACCTGCCGGGGGCCGGGGAGCTGTTTTTT. Protein: CASSYLPGAGELFF.

The V call is TRBV5-6, the J call TRBJ1-4, with a tentative D call TRBD1 (6 bases). V was shortened by 4 bases and J by 6 bases, with 22 bases between the two germline ends. The length of the CDR3 is 17 residues. Germline V gene sequence: CDR1 SGHDT, CDR2 YYEEEE. The DNA for the CDR3 is TGTGCCAGCAGCCCGACCACCAGGGCAGGGGAAGATGAAAAACTGTTTTTT. As protein: CASSPTTRAGEDEKLFF.

The chain employs TRBV5-5 and TRBJ2-7, with 11 bases aligning to TRBD1. V gave up 1 base and J gave up 3 bases; unmatched junction bases: 3. CDR1 SGHKS and CDR2 YYEKEE come from the germline V gene (reference sequence). The CDR3 is made up of 15 amino acids. The CDR3 is CASSLMGQGDYEQYF. CDR3 in DNA: TGTGCCAGCAGCTTGATGGGACAGGGGGACTACGAGCAGTACTTC. The variable domain in full, completed from reference TRBV5-5 and TRBJ2-7, reads DAGVTQSPTHLIKTRGQQVTLRCSPISGHKSVSWYQQVLGQGPQFIFQYYEKEERGRGNFPDRFSARQFPNYSSELNVNALLLGDSALYLCASSLMGQGDYEQYFGPGTRLTVT.

This clone was seen only once. This sequence joins TRBV4-1 and TRBJ2-1, with a tentative D call TRBD2 (5 bases). The CDR3 is 13 residues long. The V and J ends lost 5 bases and 9 bases respectively, with 14 bases between them. CDR1 and CDR2 (germline): MGHRA, YSYEKL. For the CDR3, the DNA is TGCGCCAGCAGCTACGGGGTGGCGGCTGAGCAGTTCTTC. This codes for CASSYGVAAEQFF.

V gene TRBV15 combines with J gene TRBJ2-7; tentative D call: TRBD2 (6 bases). CDR3 length: 15 amino acids. CDR1 is LNHNV and CDR2 is YYDKDF in the germline V gene (reference sequence). V was trimmed by 7 bases and J by 3 bases, leaving 19 bases between them. Written as DNA, the CDR3 is TGTGCCACCACCCTCTATGGGGGAGGAGACTACGAGCAGTACTTC. Encoded protein: CATTLYGGGDYEQYF. Combining the CDR3 with reference TRBV15 and TRBJ2-7 gives the whole variable domain DAMVIQNPRYQVTQFGKPVTLSCSQTLNHNVMYWYQQKSSQAPKLLFHYYDKDFNNEADTPDNFQSRRPNTSFCFLDIRSPGLGDTAMYLCATTLYGGGDYEQYFGPGTRLTVT.

This chain uses TRBV7-8 with TRBJ2-7; 7 bases are shared with TRBD1. Germline CDR1 reads SGHVS; CDR2 reads FQNEAQ. CDR3 length: 14 residues. Trimming cost V 1 base and J 2 bases; bases outside gene matches: 2. The CDR3 reads CASSLVTGAYEQYF. CDR3 DNA sequence: TGTGCCAGCAGCTTAGTAACAGGGGCCTACGAGCAGTACTTC.

This clone was counted between two and nine times. The rearrangement joins TRBV5-6 to TRBJ2-2; TRBD2 might be the D (6 bases). V lost 3 bases and J lost 2, with 11 bases in between. There are 15 residues in the CDR3. Germline V CDR1 and CDR2: SGHDT, YYEEEE. CDR3 loop: CASSSLAVNTGELFF. In nucleotides, the CDR3 is TGTGCCAGCAGCTCCTTAGCGGTAAACACCGGGGAGCTGTTTTTT.

This chain uses TRBV6-6 with TRBJ2-1; 7 bases line up with TRBD2. Germline values: CDR1 MNHNY, CDR2 SVGAGI (reference sequence). The CDR3 runs to 16 residues. After removal of 7 bases from V and 0 bases from J, the junction contained 9 bases not matched to a gene. The CDR3 region is CASTSGGGGSYNEQFF. CDR3 nucleotides: TGTGCCAGCACCTCGGGAGGTGGCGGCTCCTACAATGAGCAGTTCTTC.

This clone showed up just a few times. This chain uses TRBV5-8 with TRBJ2-1, with D perhaps TRBD1 (6 bases). The CDR3 sequence is 14 residues long. Deletions cut 6 bases from V and 0 bases from J, with 10 bases between. Germline V CDR1 and CDR2: SGHTS, YDEGEE. The CDR3 sequence is CASNQGSSYNEQFF. For the CDR3, the DNA is TGTGCCAGCAATCAGGGGAGCTCCTACAATGAGCAGTTCTTC.

As DNA, the CDR3 is TGTGCCAGTAAAGCGCGACAGGGATATCAGCCCCAGCATTTT. Protein: CASKARQGYQPQHF. The V gene is TRBV19, the J gene TRBJ1-5; TRBD1 agrees at 7 bases. Unmatched junction bases numbered 8, after V lost 7 bases and J lost 5 bases. The CDR3 has 14 residues. The germline V gene encodes CDR1 LNHDA and CDR2 SQIVND (reference sequence).

V and J are TRBV6-1 and TRBJ1-3; D is undetermined. The CDR3 consists of 15 residues. In germline, CDR1 is MNHNS, CDR2 SASEGT. V was pared by 3 bases and J by 4 bases, with 13 bases between. In DNA form, the CDR3 reads TGTGCCAGCAGTGATACGGGGATCTCCGGAAACACCATATATTTT. As protein: CASSDTGISGNTIYF.

CDR3 sequence: CASSLTNQIYNSPLHF. Written as DNA, the CDR3 is TGCGCCAGCAGCTTGACGAACCAGATCTATAATTCACCCCTCCACTTT. V is TRBV5-1 and J is TRBJ1-6, with unresolved D. The CDR3 is 16 residues long. V was trimmed by 1 base and J by 3 bases, leaving 11 bases between them. The germline V gene encodes CDR1 SGHRS and CDR2 YFSETQ.

The rearrangement joins TRBV7-2 to TRBJ2-5; TRBD2 might be the D (5 bases). This CDR3 is 15 amino acids long. Between the trimmed V and J ends, which lost 1 base and 3 bases, there was a span of 12 bases. Germline CDR1 is SGHTA and CDR2 is FQGNSA. The CDR3 protein is CASSLGRTWEETQYF. In DNA, the CDR3 is TGTGCCAGCAGCTTAGGGAGGACTTGGGAAGAGACCCAGTACTTC.

This clone appeared a single time. The J gene is TRBJ2-7, the V gene TRBV15; 7 nucleotides line up with TRBD2. The J segment lost 1 base and the V segment lost 0 bases, leaving 6 bases of the junction unmatched. Germline-derived CDR1 and CDR2 are LNHNV and YYDKDF (reference sequence). The CDR3 is 16 amino acids. The CDR3 nucleotides read TGTGCCACCAGCAGAGATCTGGCGGGAGAGTCCTACGAGCAGTACTTC. It translates to CATSRDLAGESYEQYF.